The T cell receptor (beta chain) described here comes from a study of blood T cell repertoires in COVID-19. At the level of the study: From T cells, B-cell-depleted T cells, or PBMCs came the material, which was cDNA or gDNA.

Produced via immunoSEQ multiplex PCR; TCRdb's table is partial and in-frame only. This sample carries roughly 50,000 clones, more than 75% of them seen once, and the ten largest clones take 12% to 15%. The CDR3 is 17 amino acids. V shed 6 bases, J shed 3 bases, and the junction held 16 bases outside the gene matches. The germline CDR1 and CDR2 sequences are MDHEN and SYDVKM. This TCR was recovered from an older man with acute or convalescent COVID-19. The chain recombines TRBV28 with TRBJ2-7, with TRBD2 matching over 8 bases. The sample comprised peripheral blood. The CDR3 nucleotides read TGTGCCAGCAGCCAAGGTAGCGGGATGGGGAGACGCTACGAGCAGTACTTC. It codes for CASSQGSGMGRRYEQYF.